This TCR beta chain is from a study of OX40 agonist ivuxolimab in advanced cancers. For context, the study as a whole: The costimulatory receptor OX40 (CD134) was targeted by ivuxolimab, a fully human IgG2 agonistic monoclonal antibody. Peripheral TCRbeta sequencing was intended to test whether TCR sequence diversity was altered and clonal T-cell expansion was caused by ivuxolimab. The paper describes the monotherapy dose-escalation part (N ≈ 52 patients) of the phase I trial of ivuxolimab. Intravenous ivuxolimab was administered to patients every 2 weeks at six dose levels: 0.01, 0.1, 0.3, 1.5, 3 and 10 mg/kg. A male proportion of roughly 80% and a mean age of approximately 58 years, ranging from about 23 to 79, were recorded for the dose-escalation cohort. Of the 50 to 55 patients in dose escalation, about 20 had hepatocellular carcinoma, approximately 15 had melanoma, 9 had renal cell carcinoma and 9 had head and neck cancer. Patients were allowed to have had prior anti-PD-1, anti-PD-L1 or anti-CTLA-4 therapy, and 30% to 40% of the dose-escalation patients had previously received checkpoint inhibitors. Partial responses occurred in three dose-escalation patients, of whom one had hepatocellular carcinoma and two had cutaneous melanoma. General findings and caveats noted by the study authors: The antigen specificity of the peripheral T cells that underwent clonal expansion was not determined. In the 0.1-3.0 mg/kg groups, partial responders were among the patients with the lowest normalized peripheral clonal expansion, particularly in CD8+ T cells. At doses from 0.1 to 3.0 mg/kg, clonal expansion was seen in both CD4+ and CD8+ blood T cells between baseline and week 6. After ivuxolimab, more expanded clones were found on average in CD8+ T cells than in CD4+ T cells. Low levels of normalized T-cell clonal expansion were also seen in some patients who did not respond.

Patients with autoimmune disease history or receiving systemic immunosuppression were excluded from the trial. Peripheral blood for TCR sequencing was drawn from every dose cohort at baseline, at cycle 4 day 1 and at cycle 7 day 1. The samples were taken from a phase I, first-in-human, multicenter, open-label dose-escalation trial of ivuxolimab. Adults with locally advanced or metastatic melanoma, renal cell carcinoma, hepatocellular carcinoma or head and neck squamous cell carcinoma were enrolled in the trial. Before TCR sequencing, CD4+ T cells and CD8+ T cells from peripheral blood were sorted into separate populations. The germline V gene encodes CDR1 SEHNR and CDR2 FQNEAQ (reference sequence). Including the terminal cysteine and phenylalanine, the CDR3 comprises 17 residues. Only CDR3 DNA is held: 51 bases, read in frame from base 1. V and J lose 5 bases and 2 bases, and a span of 22 bases separates them.

As concerns this clone: The target of this receptor is not known. The record has no base qualities; no much larger clone is one base away.

Genomic DNA was isolated from the sorted cells so that the TCRbeta CDR3 region could be sequenced. The immunoSEQ Assay was used to sequence the TCRbeta CDR3 regions. The immuneACCESS repertoire file appears here via TCRdb, limited to in-frame rearrangements. These files lack a portion of the clones; in checked studies, under half of the deficit traces to unresolved V genes, and the cause of the others is not known. In this sample the table shows around 60,000 clones, roughly 80% of which occur a single time. The ten largest account for approximately 1.9% of the sample. This sample comprised CD4+ or CD8+ T cells sorted from blood, obtained in a trial of the OX40 agonist ivuxolimab. This receptor was identified in an adult with an advanced solid tumor such as melanoma, head and neck, liver or kidney cancer. The sequence links TRBV7-9 to TRBJ2-7; TRBD2 is perhaps the D gene, given 5 matching bases. The DNA is as follows: TGTGCCAGCAGCCTCCAGCTGGATAGCGACAATACCTACGAGCAGTACTTC. This yields the protein CASSLQLDSDNTYEQYF.